These 25 T cell receptor beta chains were all obtained from the same sample, sequenced in a study of beta chain features in type 1 diabetes. Expressed TCRB transcripts were sequenced, since all the RNA that had been isolated was reverse transcribed. The table came from immunoSEQ multiplex PCR; TCRdb's copy has only in-frame clones and leaves some out. In the table there are a few hundred thousand clones, 9.6% of which are singletons. Source material: naive CD4+ T cells from blood. Receptors were obtained from a woman between 18 and 29 years old in good health.

V is TRBV6-5 and J is TRBJ1-1; TRBD1 might be the D (5 bases). The CDR3 spans 14 residues. Germline CDR1 reads MNHEY; CDR2 reads SVGAGI. V lost 6 bases and J 1 base, leaving 12 bases between the germline ends. CDR3 loop: CASRQVHQNTEAFF. Here the CDR3 DNA reads TGTGCCAGCAGACAGGTTCACCAGAACACTGAAGCTTTCTTT.

The rearrangement joins TRBV4-1 to TRBJ1-5; the match to TRBD1 covers 8 bases. Per the germline V gene, CDR1 is MGHRA and CDR2 is YSYEKL. Losses at the gene ends were 5 bases for V and 6 bases for J; bases not matched to a gene: 6. The length of the CDR3 is 14 residues. The chain's CDR3 is CASSYDRGGQPQHF. CDR3 bases: TGCGCCAGCAGCTATGACAGGGGAGGTCAGCCCCAGCATTTT.

This clone has a handful of counts. The chain recombines TRBV28 with TRBJ2-7, with TRBD1 matching 10 bases. The CDR3 spans 14 residues. Unmatched junction bases numbered 5, after V lost 5 bases and J lost 4 bases. Germline loops: CDR1 MDHEN, CDR2 SYDVKM. DNA of the CDR3: TGTGCCAGCAGTACTCGACAGGGGGCTTACGAGCAGTACTTC. Residues: CASSTRQGAYEQYF.

This rearrangement joins TRBV7-2 to TRBJ1-2; no clear D. V gave up 0 bases and J gave up 10 bases, with 12 bases separating them. Germline V gives CDR1 SGHTA, CDR2 FQGNSA. This CDR3 region has 13 residues. The CDR3 nucleotides read TGTGCCAGCAGCTTAGCCGTCGGTCTCGACTACACCTTC. Translating it yields CASSLAVGLDYTF.

This clone was recorded a few times. The CDR3 loop reads CAWGLAGGNEQFF. The CDR3 DNA is TGTGCCTGGGGACTAGCGGGAGGTAATGAGCAGTTCTTC. The chain links TRBV30 to TRBJ2-1; TRBD2 matches 14 bases. Germline CDR1 GTSNPN, CDR2 SVGIG (reference sequence). The CDR3 loop spans 13 amino acids. Germline trimming cut 5 bases from V and 7 bases from J; bases unmatched to any gene: 1.

This chain joins TRBV12-5 and TRBJ2-5; 16 nucleotides align to TRBD2. The V gene end was trimmed by 5 bases and the J gene end by 5 bases; junction bases not matched to a gene: 2. The V gene's germline CDR1 is LGHNT and CDR2 FRNRAP. The CDR3 loop spans 15 amino acids. The CDR3 protein is CASGQGLAGGETQYF. The CDR3 nucleotides are TGTGCTAGTGGTCAGGGACTAGCGGGAGGGGAGACCCAGTACTTC.

The chain couples TRBV30 to TRBJ1-2; D not certain. Trimming cost V 0 bases and J 8 bases, with 19 bases left between them. CDR1 and CDR2 from the germline V gene are GTSNPN and SVGIG (reference sequence). The CDR3 is 15 amino acids. CDR3 DNA sequence: TGTGCCTGGAGTGTACCGTCAGTCCGCCCCTCGGGCTACACCTTC. Protein product: CAWSVPSVRPSGYTF.

This clone has a handful of counts. The CDR3 reads CASIRDNSYGYTF. The CDR3 region has the DNA TGTGCCAGTATCCGTGACAACTCCTATGGCTACACCTTC. The chain carries TRBV19 and TRBJ1-2; D gene ambiguous. The CDR3 sequence is 13 residues long. Trimming cost V 7 bases and J 4 bases, with 13 bases left between them. CDR1 LNHDA and CDR2 SQIVND come from the germline V gene (reference sequence). The complete variable domain, with remaining parts taken from reference TRBV19 and TRBJ1-2, reads DGGITQSPKYLFRKEGQNVTLSCEQNLNHDAMYWYRQDPGQGLRLIYYSQIVNDFQKGDIAEGYSVSREKKESFPLTVTSAQKNPTAFYLCASIRDNSYGYTFGSGTRLTVV.

This clone was seen a few times. This chain joins TRBV6-1 and TRBJ2-1, with a weak D call TRBD2 (6 bases). Germline V CDR1 and CDR2: MNHNS, SASEGT. CDR3 length equals 16 residues. V shed 4 bases and J shed 5 bases, with 18 bases lying between them. The CDR3 coding sequence is TGTGCCAGCAGTGCCCTCGGATGGCGGGGAGACAATGAGCAGTTCTTC. Protein: CASSALGWRGDNEQFF.

The V and J genes are TRBV2 and TRBJ2-3, with 8 bases fitting TRBD1. Germline CDR1 reads SNHLY; CDR2 reads FYNNEI. This CDR3 contains 15 residues. V dropped 2 bases and J dropped 3; count of bases not matched to a gene: 4. CDR3 protein: CASSERTGRTDTQYF. CDR3 coding DNA: TGTGCCAGCAGTGAACGGACAGGGAGGACAGATACGCAGTATTTT.

This clone came up a few times. The chain links TRBV5-1 to TRBJ2-1, with 7 bases aligning to TRBD1. Germline-derived CDR1 and CDR2 are SGHRS and YFSETQ. This CDR3 comprises 16 residues. After removal of 0 bases from V and 5 bases from J, the junction contained 8 bases not matched to a gene. CDR3 coding DNA: TGCGCCAGCAGCTTGGTTGACAGGGTTCTGGACAATGAGCAGTTCTTC. Amino acid sequence: CASSLVDRVLDNEQFF.

In DNA form, the CDR3 reads TGTGCCAGCAGCCAGGACAGAGAGAGCTCCTACGAGCAGTACTTC. Translation gives CASSQDRESSYEQYF. This chain links TRBV2 with TRBJ2-7; D is perhaps TRBD1 (6 bases). The CDR3 loop spans 15 amino acids. Trimming took 6 bases from V and 0 from J, leaving 15 bases between them. Germline V gene data show CDR1 as SNHLY and CDR2 as FYNNEI.

Only a few counts were recorded for this clone. The chain carries TRBV5-1 and TRBJ1-1; 9 positions agree with TRBD1. V gave up 4 bases and J gave up 4 bases; unmatched junction bases: 14. Germline V gene sequence: CDR1 SGHRS, CDR2 YFSETQ. This CDR3 comprises 17 residues. In nucleotides, the CDR3 is TGCGCCAGCAGCGAAGCACGAGGGACAGGGTTATTCACTGAAGCTTTCTTT. Its translation is CASSEARGTGLFTEAFF.

The chain carries TRBV5-1 and TRBJ1-4; a weak D match, TRBD1 (5 bases). Germline loops: CDR1 SGHRS, CDR2 YFSETQ. Trimming took off 3 bases at V and 5 bases at J, with 11 bases between the two ends. This CDR3 is 14 amino acids long. DNA for the CDR3: TGCGCCAGCAGCTCTGGGGGAGGAAATGAAAAACTGTTTTTT. This translates into CASSSGGGNEKLFF. Filled out from reference TRBV5-1 and TRBJ1-4, the complete variable domain reads KAGVTQTPRYLIKTRGQQVTLSCSPISGHRSVSWYQQTPGQGLQFLFEYFSETQRNKGNFPGRFSGRQFSNSRSEMNVSTLELGDSALYLCASSSGGGNEKLFFGSGTQLSVL.

V and J are TRBV6-1 and TRBJ2-7; unclear D gene. Deletions cut 3 bases from V and 1 base from J, with 7 bases between. The CDR3 sequence is 13 residues long. The V gene's germline CDR1 is MNHNS and CDR2 SASEGT. CDR3 nucleotide sequence: TGTGCCAGCAGTGAGGCGGATTCCTACGAGCAGTACTTC. It translates to CASSEADSYEQYF.

Only a few counts were recorded for this clone. The chain recombines TRBV4-2 with TRBJ2-1; 12 bases match TRBD1. With V trimmed by 1 base and J by 2 bases, 9 bases remained unmatched. The CDR3 is made up of 19 amino acids. Germline loops: CDR1 LGHNA, CDR2 YNFKEQ. CDR3 sequence (DNA): TGTGCCAGCAGCCAAGTGGGACAGGGGGCGGTTATAACCTACAATGAGCAGTTCTTC. Its translation is CASSQVGQGAVITYNEQFF.

The sample holds a few counts of this clone. The rearrangement uses TRBV6-1 and TRBJ2-7; 9 positions match TRBD1. This CDR3 has 14 residues. Looked up from germline, CDR1 is MNHNS and CDR2 is SASEGT. The junction had 4 bases not matched to a gene; V was cut back by 2 bases and J by 5 bases. The CDR3 DNA reads TGTGCCAGCAGTGAACCGGGACAGGGCAACGAGCAGTACTTC. Encoded protein: CASSEPGQGNEQYF.

A word on this clone: Other DNA sequences in the same sample also yield this CDR3. The V and J genes are TRBV5-1 and TRBJ2-1, with 9 nucleotides matching TRBD2. The V gene end was trimmed by 4 bases and the J gene end by 4 bases; junction bases not matched to a gene: 9. Germline-derived CDR1 and CDR2 are SGHRS and YFSETQ. CDR3 length: 16 residues. This CDR3 is CASSPGLAGPYNEQFF. CDR3 coding DNA: TGCGCCAGCAGCCCGGGACTAGCAGGACCATACAATGAGCAGTTCTTC.

This chain joins TRBV30 and TRBJ2-5, with TRBD2 identical over 12 bases. The CDR3 has 15 residues. Per the germline V gene, CDR1 is GTSNPN and CDR2 is SVGIG (reference sequence). V was pared by 5 bases and J by 5 bases, with 9 bases of the junction left unmatched. The CDR3 coding sequence is TGTGCCTGGGGGGCTAGCGGGGGGGCTCCGGAGACCCAGTACTTC. Encoded protein: CAWGASGGAPETQYF. Supplemented by reference TRBV30 and TRBJ2-5, the full variable domain reads SQTIHQWPATLVQPVGSPLSLECTVEGTSNPNLYWYRQAAGRGLQLLFYSVGIGQISSEVPQNLSASRPQDRQFILSSKKLLLSDSGFYLCAWGASGGAPETQYFGPGTRLLVL.

The chain has TRBV11-2 and TRBJ1-1; D is perhaps TRBD1 (5 bases). Germline V gene sequence: CDR1 SGHAT, CDR2 FQNNGV. The CDR3 runs 14 residues. With 2 bases removed from V and 4 bases from J, the gap between germline ends came to 11 bases. CDR3 DNA: TGTGCCAGCAGCTTAAGTCAGGGCGCCACTGAAGCTTTCTTT. Its protein is CASSLSQGATEAFF.

The V call is TRBV5-1, the J call TRBJ1-1; possible D gene TRBD1, 6 bases. V lost 0 bases, J lost 1 base, and 13 bases lay in between. Per the germline V gene, CDR1 is SGHRS and CDR2 is YFSETQ. The CDR3 is 16 residues long. The DNA of the CDR3 is TGCGCCAGCAGCTTGGATTCGACAGGCTGGAACACTGAAGCTTTCTTT. It is translated as CASSLDSTGWNTEAFF.

There are a few counts of this clone. This chain uses TRBV6-1 with TRBJ1-1; D not certain. Trimming cost V 1 base and J 6 bases, with 12 bases left between them. The CDR3 totals 14 residues. Germline V lookup: CDR1 MNHNS, CDR2 SASEGT. The CDR3 DNA sequence: TGTGCCAGCAGTGAAGATCGGGGAAGGGCTGAAGCTTTCTTT. Its translation is CASSEDRGRAEAFF.

V and J are TRBV12-5 and TRBJ2-3; the D gene is possibly TRBD1 (6 bases). V was shortened by 0 bases and J by 4 bases, with 8 bases between the two germline ends. The CDR3 consists of 14 residues. The germline V gene has CDR1 LGHNT and CDR2 FRNRAP. This CDR3 is CASGLVQGADTQYF. Here the CDR3 DNA reads TGTGCTAGTGGTTTGGTACAGGGTGCAGATACGCAGTATTTT.

This clone occurred a few times. The V gene is TRBV9, the J gene TRBJ1-2; maybe TRBD1 (5 bases). This CDR3 is built from 16 residues. V lost 0 bases to trimming and J lost 5 bases, with 17 bases between them. Germline values: CDR1 SGDLS, CDR2 YYNGEE. The CDR3 sequence is CASSVGGGTPGYGYTF. CDR3 nucleotides: TGTGCCAGCAGCGTAGGGGGGGGGACCCCCGGGTATGGCTACACCTTC. The variable domain in full, with the rest retrieved from reference TRBV9 and TRBJ1-2, is DSGVTQTPKHLITATGQRVTLRCSPRSGDLSVYWYQQSLDQGLQFLIQYYNGEERAKGNILERFSAQQFPDLHSELNLSSLELGDSALYFCASSVGGGTPGYGYTFGSGTRLTVV.

This clone turned up a few times. The chain joins TRBV30 to TRBJ1-5; D may be TRBD1 (6 bases). CDR3 length: 13 residues. Between the trimmed V and J ends, which lost 5 bases and 7 bases, there was a span of 15 bases. The V gene's germline CDR1 is GTSNPN and CDR2 SVGIG (reference sequence). The CDR3 loop is CAWSRDNRQPQHF. CDR3 sequence (DNA): TGTGCCTGGTCGAGGGACAATCGACAGCCCCAGCATTTT.